A selection of T cell receptor beta chains follows, all from one sample in a study of cytomegalovirus exposure and HLA in healthy donors. The repertoire was sequenced with immunoSEQ multiplex PCR; TCRdb's copy has only in-frame clones and lacks some. The sample holds about 72,000 clones, about 95% seen once. The sample consisted of PBMCs. These TCRs come from a woman between 18 and 29 years old in good health and CMV-seropositive. The CDR3 runs from the conserved cysteine through the conserved F or W. A D gene is named only where the DNA matches it firmly. Some rows mark clone size as missing; the rest say once, few, many or name a class of expanded clone.

d_call clone_size j_call v_call cdr3_aa cdr3_nt
TRBD2 . TRBJ2-1 TRBV6-1 CASSDKTSWGPYNEQFF TGTGCCAGCAGTGATAAGACTAGCTGGGGCCCCTACAATGAGCAGTTCTTC
TRBD2 . TRBJ2-1 TRBV29-1 CSAAGTSGAGEQFF TGCAGCGCTGCCGGGACTAGCGGCGCAGGAGAGCAGTTCTTC
. . TRBJ2-1 TRBV5-1 CASSLEQSTYNEQFF TGCGCCAGCAGCTTGGAACAGAGTACTTACAATGAGCAGTTCTTC
TRBD2 . TRBJ2-3 TRBV7-8 CASSLRGARTDTQYF TGTGCCAGCAGCTTGCGGGGGGCCAGGACAGATACGCAGTATTTT
TRBD1 few TRBJ2-7 TRBV19 CASSRTGGSYEQYF TGTGCCAGTAGTAGAACAGGGGGCTCCTACGAGCAGTACTTC
TRBD2 once TRBJ2-1 TRBV29-1 CSAPSGGSYNEQFF TGCAGCGCCCCCTCCGGGGGGTCCTACAATGAGCAGTTCTTC
TRBD2 . TRBJ2-3 TRBV2 CASRFYAGGLDTQYF TGTGCCAGCAGGTTCTATGCGGGGGGGCTGGATACGCAGTATTTT
. . TRBJ2-2 TRBV4-1 CASSQEWAVGATGELFF TGCGCCAGCAGCCAAGAATGGGCTGTGGGGGCCACCGGGGAGCTGTTTTTT
TRBD1 . TRBJ2-1 TRBV18 CASSPPGTARNEQFF TGTGCCAGCTCACCACCTGGGACAGCTAGAAATGAGCAGTTCTTC
. . TRBJ1-5 TRBV5-5 CASSYYRDTLNQPQHF TGTGCCAGCAGCTACTACCGGGACACCCTCAATCAGCCCCAGCATTTT
TRBD2 few TRBJ2-3 TRBV19 CASSLRGASGGGTDTQYF TGTGCCAGTAGTCTCCGTGGGGCTAGCGGGGGGGGCACAGATACGCAGTATTTT
TRBD1 . TRBJ1-1 TRBV27 CASGSGTGLTEAFF TGTGCCAGCGGGTCCGGGACAGGCCTCACTGAAGCTTTCTTT
TRBD2 . TRBJ2-7 TRBV5-4 CASSSGLAGSYEQYF TGTGCCAGCAGCTCGGGACTAGCGGGTTCCTACGAGCAGTACTTC
. . TRBJ1-6 TRBV7-9 CASSLARGGEGIHNSPLHF TGTGCCAGCAGCTTAGCGCGGGGGGGTGAAGGGATCCATAATTCACCCCTCCACTTT
. . TRBJ2-3 TRBV2 CASRGGGGFGTDTQYF TGTGCCAGCAGGGGCGGGGGCGGATTCGGCACAGATACGCAGTATTTT
. . TRBJ1-2 TRBV7-8 CASSLAILGRGDYGYTF TGTGCCAGCAGCTTAGCGATTCTCGGTCGGGGTGACTATGGCTACACCTTC
. few TRBJ1-5 TRBV5-1 CASSLGQDQPQHF TGCGCCAGCAGCTTGGGACAGGACCAGCCCCAGCATTTT